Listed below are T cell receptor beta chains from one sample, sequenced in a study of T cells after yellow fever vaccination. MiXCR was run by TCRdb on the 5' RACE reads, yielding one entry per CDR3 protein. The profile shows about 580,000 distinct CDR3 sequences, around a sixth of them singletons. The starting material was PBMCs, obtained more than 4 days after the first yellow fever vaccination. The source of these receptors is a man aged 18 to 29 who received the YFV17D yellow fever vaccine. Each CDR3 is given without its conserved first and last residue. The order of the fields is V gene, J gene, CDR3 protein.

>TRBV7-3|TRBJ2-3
ASSSTGRAGGPGDTQY
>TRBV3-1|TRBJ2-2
ASSQLGRGTGELF
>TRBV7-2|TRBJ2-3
ASTPGVTDTQY
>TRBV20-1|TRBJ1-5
SARGLEGRDQPQH
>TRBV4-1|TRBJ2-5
ASSQPRDSGGTQY
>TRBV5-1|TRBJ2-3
ASSLALGRGTDTQY
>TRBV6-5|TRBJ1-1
ASRYGDMNTEAF
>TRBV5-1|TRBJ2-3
ASSRAPGLVGDTQY
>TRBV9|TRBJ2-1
ASIQGGNEQF
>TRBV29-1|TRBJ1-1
SVVGMRTEAEAF
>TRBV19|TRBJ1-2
ASGGTGWDYGYT
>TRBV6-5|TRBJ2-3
ASSYSHGTDTQY
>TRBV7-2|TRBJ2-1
ASSRADPGNEQF
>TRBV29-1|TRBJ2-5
SADYRDRETQY
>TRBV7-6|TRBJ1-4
ASSLSQGPSNEKLF
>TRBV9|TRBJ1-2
ASSTTDSSYGYT
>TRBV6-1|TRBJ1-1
ASSVIGMNTEAF
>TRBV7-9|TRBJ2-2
ASSSQANTGELF
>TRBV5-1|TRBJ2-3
ASSLVLADYTDTQY
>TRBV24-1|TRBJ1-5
ATSPSDRGSQPQH
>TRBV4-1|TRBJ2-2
ASSLLSLGGSSGELF
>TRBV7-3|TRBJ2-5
ASSSTGGTPGETQY
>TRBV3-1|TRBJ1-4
ASSQGGTGDEKLF
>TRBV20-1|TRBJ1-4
SAEGQRGEEKLF
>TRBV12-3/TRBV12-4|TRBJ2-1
ATQTGSSYNEQF
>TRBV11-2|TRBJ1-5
ASSPTGLNQPQH
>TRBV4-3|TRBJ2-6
ASGQEVTGANVLT
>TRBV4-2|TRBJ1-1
ASSQRQGANTEAF
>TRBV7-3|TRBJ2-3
ASSPQRGGLSDTQY
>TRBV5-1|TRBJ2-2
ASSLVGRSEATGELF
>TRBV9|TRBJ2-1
ASRRLAGGYNEQF
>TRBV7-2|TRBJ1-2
ASSAYRGQEINGYT
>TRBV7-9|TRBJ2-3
ASSETSGGIYTQY
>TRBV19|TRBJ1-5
ASSILRGGNQPQH
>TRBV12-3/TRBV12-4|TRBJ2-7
ASSRGGTGLTEQY
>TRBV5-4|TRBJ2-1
ASSLAQPVTAYNEQF
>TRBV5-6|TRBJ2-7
ASSYPETRGGGYEQY
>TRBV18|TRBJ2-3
ASSPRQPDTQY
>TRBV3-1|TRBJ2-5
ASSSRLVIETQY
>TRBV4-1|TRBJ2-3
ASSPGTTYTDTQY
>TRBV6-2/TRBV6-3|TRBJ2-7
ASSYHRKATYEQY
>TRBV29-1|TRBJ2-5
SATSGGQETQY
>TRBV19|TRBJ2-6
ASSITPGRGSGANVLT
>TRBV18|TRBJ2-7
ASSGAPSSYEQY
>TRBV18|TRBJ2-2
ASSPRQGAVGELF
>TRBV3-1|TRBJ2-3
ASSQVGAGPGTDTQY